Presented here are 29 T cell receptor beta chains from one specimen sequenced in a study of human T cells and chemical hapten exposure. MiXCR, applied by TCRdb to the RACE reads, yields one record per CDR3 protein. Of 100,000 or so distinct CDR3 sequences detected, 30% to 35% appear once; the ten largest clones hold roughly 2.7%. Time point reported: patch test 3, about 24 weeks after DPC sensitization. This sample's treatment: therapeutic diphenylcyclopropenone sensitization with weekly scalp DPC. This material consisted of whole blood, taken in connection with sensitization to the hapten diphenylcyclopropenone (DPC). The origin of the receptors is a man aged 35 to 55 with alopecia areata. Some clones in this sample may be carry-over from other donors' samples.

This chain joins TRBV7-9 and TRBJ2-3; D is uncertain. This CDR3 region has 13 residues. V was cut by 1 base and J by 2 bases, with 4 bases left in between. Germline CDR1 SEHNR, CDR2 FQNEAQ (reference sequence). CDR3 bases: TGTGCCAGCAGCTTAGGGGCCACAGATACGCAGTATTTT. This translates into CASSLGATDTQYF. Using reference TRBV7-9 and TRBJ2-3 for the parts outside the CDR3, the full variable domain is DTGVSQNPRHKITKRGQNVTFRCDPISEHNRLYWYRQTLGQGPEFLTYFQNEAQLEKSRLLSDRFSAERPKGSFSTLEIQRTEQGDSAMYLCASSLGATDTQYFGPGTRLTVL.

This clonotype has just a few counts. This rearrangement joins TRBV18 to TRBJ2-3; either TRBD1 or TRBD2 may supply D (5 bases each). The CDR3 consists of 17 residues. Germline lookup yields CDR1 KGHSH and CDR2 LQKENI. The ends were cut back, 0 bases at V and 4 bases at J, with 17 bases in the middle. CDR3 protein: CASSPPPGRRGPDTQYF. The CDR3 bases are TGTGCCAGCTCACCACCCCCGGGACGGCGAGGGCCAGATACGCAGTATTTT. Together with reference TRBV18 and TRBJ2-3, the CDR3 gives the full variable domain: NAGVMQNPRHLVRRRGQEARLRCSPMKGHSHVYWYRQLPEEGLKFMVYLQKENIIDESGMPKERFSAEFPKEGPSILRIQQVVRGDSAAYFCASSPPPGRRGPDTQYFGPGTRLTVL.

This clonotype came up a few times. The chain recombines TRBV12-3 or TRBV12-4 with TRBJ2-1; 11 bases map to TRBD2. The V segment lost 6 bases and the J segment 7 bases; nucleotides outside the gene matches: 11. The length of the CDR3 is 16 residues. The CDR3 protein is CASSYFSGRAGNEQFF. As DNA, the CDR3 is TGTGCCAGCAGCTACTTTAGCGGGAGGGCCGGGAATGAGCAGTTCTTC.

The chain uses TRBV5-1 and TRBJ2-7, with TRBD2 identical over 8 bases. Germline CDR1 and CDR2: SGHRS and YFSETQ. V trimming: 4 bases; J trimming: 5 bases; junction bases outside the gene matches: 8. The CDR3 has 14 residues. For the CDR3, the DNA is TGCGCCAGCAGCCCGGGAACTAGCGGAGACGAGCAGTACTTC. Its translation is CASSPGTSGDEQYF.

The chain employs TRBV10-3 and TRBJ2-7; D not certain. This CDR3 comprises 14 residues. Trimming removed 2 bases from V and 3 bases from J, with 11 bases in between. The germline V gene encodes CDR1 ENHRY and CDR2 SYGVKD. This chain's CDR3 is CAISETEYHYEQYF. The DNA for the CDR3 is TGTGCCATCAGTGAGACAGAATACCACTACGAGCAGTACTTC.

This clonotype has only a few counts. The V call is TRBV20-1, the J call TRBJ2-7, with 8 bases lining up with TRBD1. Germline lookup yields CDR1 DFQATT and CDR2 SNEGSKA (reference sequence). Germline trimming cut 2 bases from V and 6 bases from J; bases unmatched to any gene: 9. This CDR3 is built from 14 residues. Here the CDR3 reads CSARSGTGSREQYV. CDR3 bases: TGCAGTGCTAGATCCGGGACAGGCTCCCGCGAGCAGTACGTC.

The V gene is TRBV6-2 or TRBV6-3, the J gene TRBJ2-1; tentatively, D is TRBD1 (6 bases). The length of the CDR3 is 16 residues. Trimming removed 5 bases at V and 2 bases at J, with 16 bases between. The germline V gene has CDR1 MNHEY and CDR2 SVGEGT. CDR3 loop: CASSLIWGPTYNEQFF. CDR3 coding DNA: TGTGCCAGCAGTCTTATTTGGGGGCCTACCTACAATGAGCAGTTCTTC.

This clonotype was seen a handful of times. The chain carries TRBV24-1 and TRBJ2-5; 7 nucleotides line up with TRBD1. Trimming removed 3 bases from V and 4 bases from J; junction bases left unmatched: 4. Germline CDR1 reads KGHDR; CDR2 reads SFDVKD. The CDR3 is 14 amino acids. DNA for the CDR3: TGTGCCACCAGTGATGTTTCAGGGGGAGAGACCCAGTACTTC. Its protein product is CATSDVSGGETQYF.

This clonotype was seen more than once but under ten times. The CDR3 protein is CASSLGQVAAEQYF. The CDR3 DNA reads as TGTGCCAGCAGCTTGGGACAGGTTGCGGCCGAGCAGTACTTC. The chain recombines TRBV5-6 with TRBJ2-7; D perhaps matches TRBD1 (6 bases). From germline, CDR1 is SGHDT and CDR2 YYEEEE. The CDR3 contains 14 residues. The V gene lost 0 bases and the J gene lost 6 bases, with 13 bases spanning the gap. The full variable domain, in which reference TRBV5-6 and TRBJ2-7 provide the parts outside the CDR3, is DAGVTQSPTHLIKTRGQQVTLRCSPKSGHDTVSWYQQALGQGPQFIFQYYEEEERQRGNFPDRFSGHQFPNYSSELNVNALLLGDSALYLCASSLGQVAAEQYFGPGTRLTVT.

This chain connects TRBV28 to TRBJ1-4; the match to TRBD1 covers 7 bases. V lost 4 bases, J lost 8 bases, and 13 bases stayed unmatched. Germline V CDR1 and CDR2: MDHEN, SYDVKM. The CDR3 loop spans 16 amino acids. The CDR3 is CASSSLQGLGTEKLFF. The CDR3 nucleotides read TGTGCCAGCAGTTCATTACAGGGGCTGGGAACGGAAAAACTGTTTTTT. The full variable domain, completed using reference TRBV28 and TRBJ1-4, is DVKVTQSSRYLVKRTGEKVFLECVQDMDHENMFWYRQDPGLGLRLIYFSYDVKMKEKGDIPEGYSVSREKKERFSLILESASTNQTSMYLCASSSLQGLGTEKLFFGSGTQLSVL.

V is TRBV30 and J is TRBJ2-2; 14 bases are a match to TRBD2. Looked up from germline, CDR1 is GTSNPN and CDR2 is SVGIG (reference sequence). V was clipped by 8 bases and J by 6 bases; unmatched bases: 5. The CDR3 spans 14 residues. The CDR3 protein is CAEGLAGVAGELFF. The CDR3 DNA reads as TGTGCCGAGGGACTAGCGGGAGTTGCCGGGGAGCTGTTTTTT.

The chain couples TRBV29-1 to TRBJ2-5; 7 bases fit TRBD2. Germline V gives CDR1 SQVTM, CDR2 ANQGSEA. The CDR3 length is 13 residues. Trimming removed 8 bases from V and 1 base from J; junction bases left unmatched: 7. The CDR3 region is CSSIAGRQETQYF. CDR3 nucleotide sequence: TGCAGCAGTATAGCGGGCCGCCAAGAGACCCAGTACTTC.

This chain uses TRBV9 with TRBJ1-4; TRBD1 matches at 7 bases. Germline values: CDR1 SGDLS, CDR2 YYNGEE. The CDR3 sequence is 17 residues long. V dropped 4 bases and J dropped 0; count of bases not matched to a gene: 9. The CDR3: CASSKDHRGATNEKLFF. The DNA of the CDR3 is TGTGCCAGCAGCAAAGATCACAGGGGCGCAACTAATGAAAAACTGTTTTTT.

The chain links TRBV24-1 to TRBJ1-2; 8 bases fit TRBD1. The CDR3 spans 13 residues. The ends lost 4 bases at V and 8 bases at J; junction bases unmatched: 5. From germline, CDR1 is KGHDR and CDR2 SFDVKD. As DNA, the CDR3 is TGTGCCACCAGTGACTGGACAGGGTACGGCTACACCTTC. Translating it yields CATSDWTGYGYTF.

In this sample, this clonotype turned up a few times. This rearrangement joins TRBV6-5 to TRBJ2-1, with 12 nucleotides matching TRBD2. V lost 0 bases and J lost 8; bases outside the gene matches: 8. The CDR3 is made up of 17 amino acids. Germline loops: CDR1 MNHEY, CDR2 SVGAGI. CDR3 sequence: CASSYSITSGRFYEQFF. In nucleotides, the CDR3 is TGTGCCAGCAGTTACTCGATTACTAGCGGGAGGTTCTATGAGCAGTTCTTC.

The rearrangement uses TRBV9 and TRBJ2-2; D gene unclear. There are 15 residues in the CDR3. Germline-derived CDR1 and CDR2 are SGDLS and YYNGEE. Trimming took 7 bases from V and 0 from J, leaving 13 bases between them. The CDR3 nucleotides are TGTGCCAGCTCCATAATGGGCCCGAACACCGGGGAGCTGTTTTTT. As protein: CASSIMGPNTGELFF.

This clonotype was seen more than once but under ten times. As DNA, the CDR3 is TGTGCCAGCAGTTCGCCCGTTCCTGGGGCGGGAAGACCGTACTTC. This encodes CASSSPVPGAGRPYF. The gene calls are TRBV28 and TRBJ2-7; D might be TRBD2 (6 bases). CDR1 MDHEN and CDR2 SYDVKM come from the germline V gene. The V end was cut by 4 bases, the J end by 12 bases, with 25 bases between. The CDR3 has 15 residues.

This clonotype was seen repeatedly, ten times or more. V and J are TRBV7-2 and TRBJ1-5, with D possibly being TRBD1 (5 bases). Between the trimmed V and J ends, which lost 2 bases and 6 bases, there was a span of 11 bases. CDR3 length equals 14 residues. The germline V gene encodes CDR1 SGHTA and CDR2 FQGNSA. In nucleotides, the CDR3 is TGTGCCAGCAGCTTACAGGGAGGAGGTCAGCCCCAGCATTTT. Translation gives CASSLQGGGQPQHF.

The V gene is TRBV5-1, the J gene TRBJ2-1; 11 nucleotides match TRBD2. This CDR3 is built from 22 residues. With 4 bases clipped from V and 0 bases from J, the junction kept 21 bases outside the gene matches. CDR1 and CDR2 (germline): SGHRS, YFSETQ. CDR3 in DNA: TGCGCCAGCAGCCTGCCCCCACTAGCGGGAGACCCAGCAGCCATCTCCTACAATGAGCAGTTCTTC. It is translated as CASSLPPLAGDPAAISYNEQFF.

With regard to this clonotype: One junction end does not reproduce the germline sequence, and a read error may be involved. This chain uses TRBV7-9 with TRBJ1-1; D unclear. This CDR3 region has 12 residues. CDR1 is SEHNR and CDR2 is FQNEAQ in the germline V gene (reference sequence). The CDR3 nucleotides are TGTGCCAGCAGCTTAGAACATCCTGAGGCTTTCTTT. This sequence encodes CASSLEHPEAFF.

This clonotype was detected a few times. The CDR3 DNA reads TGCAGTGCTAGATACGGACAGTCGAATGCCCATCAGCCCCAGCATTTT. Translating gives CSARYGQSNAHQPQHF. This chain connects TRBV20-1 to TRBJ1-5, with D possibly being TRBD1 (6 bases). The CDR3 spans 16 residues. The ends were cut back, 2 bases at V and 5 bases at J, with 19 bases in the middle. Germline-derived CDR1 and CDR2 are DFQATT and SNEGSKA (reference sequence).

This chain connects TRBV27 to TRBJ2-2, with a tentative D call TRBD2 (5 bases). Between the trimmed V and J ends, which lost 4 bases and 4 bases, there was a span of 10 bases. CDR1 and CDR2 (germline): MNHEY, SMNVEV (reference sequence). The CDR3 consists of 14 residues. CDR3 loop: CASSSGRATGELFF. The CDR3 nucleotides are TGTGCCAGCAGTTCGGGAAGGGCCACCGGGGAGCTGTTTTTT.

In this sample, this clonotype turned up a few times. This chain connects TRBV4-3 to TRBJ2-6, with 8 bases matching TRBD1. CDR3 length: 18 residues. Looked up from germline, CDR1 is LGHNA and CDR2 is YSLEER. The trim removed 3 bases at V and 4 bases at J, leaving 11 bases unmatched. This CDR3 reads CASSQRQGTVVGANVLTF. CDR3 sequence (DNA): TGCGCCAGCAGCCAGAGACAGGGGACCGTTGTGGGGGCCAACGTCCTGACTTTC.

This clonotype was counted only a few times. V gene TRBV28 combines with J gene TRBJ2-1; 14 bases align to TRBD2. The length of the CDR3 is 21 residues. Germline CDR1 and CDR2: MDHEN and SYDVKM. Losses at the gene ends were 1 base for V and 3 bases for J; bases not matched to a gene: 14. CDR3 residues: CASSLFGVGTSGSVYYNEQFF. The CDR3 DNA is TGTGCCAGCAGTTTATTCGGTGTAGGGACTAGCGGGAGTGTTTACTACAATGAGCAGTTCTTC. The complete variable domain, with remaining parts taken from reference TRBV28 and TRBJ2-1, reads DVKVTQSSRYLVKRTGEKVFLECVQDMDHENMFWYRQDPGLGLRLIYFSYDVKMKEKGDIPEGYSVSREKKERFSLILESASTNQTSMYLCASSLFGVGTSGSVYYNEQFFGPGTRLTVL.

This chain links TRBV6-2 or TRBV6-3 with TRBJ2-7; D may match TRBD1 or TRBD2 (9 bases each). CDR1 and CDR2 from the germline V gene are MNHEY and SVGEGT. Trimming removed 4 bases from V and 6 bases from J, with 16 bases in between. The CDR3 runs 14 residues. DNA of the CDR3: TGTGCCAGCAGTTCCCTAGCGGGACAGGGCGAGCAGTACGTC. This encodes CASSSLAGQGEQYV.

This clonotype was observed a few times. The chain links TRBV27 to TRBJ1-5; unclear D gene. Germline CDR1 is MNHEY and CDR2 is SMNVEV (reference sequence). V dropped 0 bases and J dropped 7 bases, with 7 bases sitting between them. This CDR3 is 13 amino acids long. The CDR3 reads CASSLSKSQPQHF. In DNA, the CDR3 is TGTGCCAGCAGTTTATCGAAATCCCAGCCCCAGCATTTT.

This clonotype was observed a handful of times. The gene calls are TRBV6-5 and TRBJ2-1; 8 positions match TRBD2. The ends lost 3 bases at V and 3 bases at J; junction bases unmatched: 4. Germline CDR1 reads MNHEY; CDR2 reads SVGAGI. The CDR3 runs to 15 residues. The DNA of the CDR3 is TGTGCCAGCAGTTATAGCGGGATTTTCTACAATGAGCAGTTCTTC. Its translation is CASSYSGIFYNEQFF.

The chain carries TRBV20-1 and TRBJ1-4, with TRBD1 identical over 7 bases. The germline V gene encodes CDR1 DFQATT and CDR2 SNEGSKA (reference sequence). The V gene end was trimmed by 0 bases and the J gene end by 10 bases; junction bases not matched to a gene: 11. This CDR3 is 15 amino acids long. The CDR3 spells CSARDRATGAAKLFF. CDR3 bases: TGCAGTGCTAGAGATCGAGCCACAGGGGCGGCAAAACTGTTTTTT.

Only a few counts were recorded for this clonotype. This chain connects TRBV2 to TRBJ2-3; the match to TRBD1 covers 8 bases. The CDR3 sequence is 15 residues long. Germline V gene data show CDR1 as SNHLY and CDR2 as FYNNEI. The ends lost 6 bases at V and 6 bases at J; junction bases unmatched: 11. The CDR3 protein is CASRFDRGLKDTQYF. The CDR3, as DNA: TGTGCCAGCAGGTTCGACAGGGGCCTTAAGGATACGCAGTATTTT.